Listed below are T cell receptor beta chains from one sample, sequenced in a study of vaccination and CD4 T cells after COVID-19. The antigens these receptors bind are not known. TCRdb reprocessed the PCR reads via MiXCR and lists one record per CDR3 protein. The sample has fewer than 15,000 distinct CDR3 sequences, approximately 30% seen once; the top ten hold about a sixth. Sequences were obtained from cultured CD4+ T cells from blood. These receptors all stem from a human donor with COVID-19. Each CDR3 is given with its conserved first and last residue. D genes are given only for firm matches. A row's size may be missing; if present it is once, few, many or a size class.

TRBD2	NA	TRBV6-1	TRBJ2-5	TGTGCCAGCCGCCCCCTAGCGGGGGGACCAGGGGAGACCCAGTACTTC	CASRPLAGGPGETQYF
TRBD2	NA	TRBV6-1	TRBJ2-3	TGTGCCAGCAGTGAATATGGTGGTAGCGGGGGTGGAGATACGCAGTATTTT	CASSEYGGSGGGDTQYF
NA	NA	TRBV19	TRBJ1-2	TGTGCCAGTTATAGGGCAGGAGTCTATGGCTACACCTTC	CASYRAGVYGYTF
TRBD1	NA	TRBV6-5	TRBJ2-7	TGTGCCAGCAGTTACTCGACTGAGACAGGGGGCGCGGACGAGCAGTACTTC	CASSYSTETGGADEQYF
NA	NA	TRBV12-3/TRBV12-4	TRBJ2-4	TGTGCCAGCAGTTTAAGGGGAAAAAACATTCAGTACTTC	CASSLRGKNIQYF
TRBD1	NA	TRBV6-1	TRBJ2-7	TGTGCCAGCAGTGAACAGTGGGGGACAGCCACTAGTTCATACGAGCAGTACTTC	CASSEQWGTATSSYEQYF
NA	few	TRBV6-5	TRBJ1-3	TGTGCCAGCAGTTACTTCGAGACGGGAAGAAACACCATATATTTT	CASSYFETGRNTIYF
NA	few	TRBV19	TRBJ1-3	TGTGCCAGTACCAACCCCCAAGACACCATATATTTT	CASTNPQDTIYF
TRBD1	NA	TRBV6-5	TRBJ1-2	TGTGCCAGCAGTTCCGTGTTCGGGACAGCCCGATTAGGCTACACCTTC	CASSSVFGTARLGYTF
TRBD1	NA	TRBV6-1	TRBJ1-2	TGTGCCAGCACCAAAAACAGGGGCCCACTCTATGGCTACACCTTC	CASTKNRGPLYGYTF
TRBD1	NA	TRBV19	TRBJ2-7	TGTGCCAGCGCCCTCGGGACAGCCCTCTCCTACGAGCAGTACTTC	CASALGTALSYEQYF
TRBD2	large	TRBV15	TRBJ2-5	TGTGCCACCAGCAGTGGCCGACTAGCGGGGGACCAAGAGACCCAGTACTTC	CATSSGRLAGDQETQYF
NA	few	TRBV5-3	TRBJ1-2	TGTGCCAGCAGCTTTTTGGACGGAGCTAACTATGGCTACACCTTC	CASSFLDGANYGYTF
NA	NA	TRBV30	TRBJ1-4	TGTGCCGCACGGGACACGGCTGAAAAACTGTTTTTT	CAARDTAEKLFF
NA	few	TRBV18	TRBJ1-2	TGTGCCAGCTCACCACTCTCTGGTATTGACTATGGCTACACCTTC	CASSPLSGIDYGYTF
NA	NA	TRBV9	TRBJ1-1	TGTGCCAGCAGCGTAGCCCCGACAGGCGAAGCTTTCTTT	CASSVAPTGEAFF
NA	few	TRBV2	TRBJ2-2	TGTGCCAGCAGCCCCTGGGTCACCGGGGAGCTGTTTTTT	CASSPWVTGELFF
NA	few	TRBV7-3	TRBJ2-5	TGTGCCAGCAGCTTAAGGGGGACAATACCGGGGGAGACCCAGTACTTC	CASSLRGTIPGETQYF
NA	NA	TRBV6-1	TRBJ2-3	TGTGCCAGCAGGGGAACGACAGATACGCAGTATTTT	CASRGTTDTQYF
TRBD2	few	TRBV6-1	TRBJ2-5	TGTGCCAGCAGCCTGGGACTAGTGCCAGAGACCCAGTACTTC	CASSLGLVPETQYF
NA	few	TRBV7-9	TRBJ1-1	TGTGCCAGCAGCTTACCGACTGAAGCTTTCTTT	CASSLPTEAFF
NA	NA	TRBV20-1	TRBJ2-7	TGCAGCAGGGGGAGGACCGGCTCGGGGGAGCAGTACTTC	CSRGRTGSGEQYF
NA	NA	TRBV14	TRBJ1-1	TGTGCCAGCAGCCAAGTGGCGGGGGCGCTTACTGAAGCTTTCTTT	CASSQVAGALTEAFF
NA	few	TRBV6-5	TRBJ1-2	TGTGCCAGCAGTTCCCCCCGACAGGCTAACTATGGCTACACCTTC	CASSSPRQANYGYTF
NA	NA	TRBV20-1	TRBJ2-7	TGCAGTGCTAGTACAGGAGGGGTACAAAACTACGAGCAGTACTTC	CSASTGGVQNYEQYF